The clone carrying this T cell receptor (beta chain) came up a few times. CDR3 length equals 13 residues. J lost 5 bases, V lost 7 bases, and 7 bases had no gene match. The V gene's germline CDR1 is MNHEY and CDR2 SVGAGI. The sample originates from a study of the immune and genomic landscape of osteosarcoma. Background on the study: The cohort was enriched for poor-risk osteosarcoma.

Sequenced by immunoSEQ multiplex PCR; TCRdb stores in-frame clones only, minus some. The sample shows about 10,000 clones, 55% to 75% of them seen only once. Primary, local recurrence and metastasis osteosarcoma tumors were taken after treatment from poor-prognosis patients. The V and J genes are TRBV6-5 and TRBJ2-5; TRBD2 agrees at 7 bases. Sequencing was done on a sample of osteosarcoma tumor tissue from the lung. This TCR was recovered from a human donor with osteosarcoma. The CDR3 loop reads CASKRGEGETQYF. CDR3 sequence (DNA): TGTGCCAGCAAACGGGGGGAGGGGGAGACCCAGTACTTC.